This T cell receptor beta chain was observed in a study of blood T cell repertoires in COVID-19 (dated by TCRdb to about 2020). For the wider study: Samples covering the acute and convalescent phases of COVID-19 were provided by collaborators in the United States, Italy and Spain. The material from the prospective study consisted of cDNA or gDNA derived from T cells, B-cell-depleted T cells, or PBMCs. Subjects who had been exposed to COVID-19, were actively infected with it, or had recovered from it provided the deeply sampled blood TCRbeta repertoires that made up the dataset. The repertoires were released in a freely available public database meant as a resource for research on the immune response to SARS-CoV-2. Samples came from the ongoing ImmuneRACE study (first 160 participants) plus 1,254 subjects from 6 global collaborators. Nearly every sample came with metadata listing a de-identified subject ID, COVID-19 status, age in years and sex. Where available, HLA class I and class II types were taken from metadata supplied by the sample provider and were not determined by assay-based typing.

The CDR3 goes from the cysteine to the phenylalanine over 15 residues. Just CDR3 DNA is preserved here, 45 bases in frame from base 1. The germline V gene provides CDR1 MGHRA and CDR2 YSYEKL. V has 1 base trimmed and J has 9 bases trimmed; junction bases matching no gene number 6. Here is what the overall study found, with its caveats: The amount of clinical and demographic metadata varied by source and participant and was provided uncurated.

The count of this clone is one. Its antigen remains undetermined. Base-call qualities are not available, and no considerably larger clone is one nucleotide away. Enrolling through a virtual design, the prospective study's participants ranged in age from roughly 18 to 100 years and lived across 24 United States geographic areas. Cohort assignment in the prospective study relied on participant-reported clinical history from a screening survey and a study questionnaire. Mobile phlebotomists in the prospective study collected whole blood, serum and a nasopharyngeal or oropharyngeal swab from every participant. Over a roughly 2-month period, participants in the prospective study had the option of providing additional blood draws and questionnaires. Before DNA extraction, blood samples from the prospective study were shipped at room temperature or frozen. The immunoSEQ Assay, a bias-controlled multiplex PCR, was used to amplify TCRbeta CDR3 regions from genomic DNA. Regarding the original processing steps: Within the assay, amplification of reference gene primers was used to estimate how many nucleated cells each sample contained. Sequence reads were collapsed and filtered to measure the absolute abundance of every unique TCRbeta CDR3 rearrangement. Productive Simpson clonality was computed per sample as the square root of Simpson's diversity index over productive rearrangements. Held by TCRdb, this immuneACCESS table contains in-frame sequences only and omits some clones. Under half of the omission traces to an unresolved V gene where checked; the cause of the rest is unknown. D and trimming come from the DNA, and the V and J calls and clone size come from that table. Recorded for this sample are roughly 280,000 clones; just under 90% of them occurred a single time. 4.1% of the sample is in the top ten clones.

This sequence uses TRBV4-1 and TRBJ1-6; a stretch of 7 junction bases matches TRBD1. The clonotype comes from a woman in her 30s with acute COVID-19. The specimen was PBMCs or T cells enriched from blood (not recorded which). This receptor carries the CDR3 CASSQGQGTASPLHF. Here is the DNA: TGCGCCAGCAGCCAAGGACAGGGTACGGCTTCACCCCTCCACTTT.